These 7 T cell receptor beta chains were all obtained from the same sample, sequenced in a study of human T cells and chemical hapten exposure. TCRdb reprocessed the RACE reads via MiXCR and lists one record per CDR3 protein. The table shows 370,000 or so distinct CDR3 sequences, with roughly 5% occurring only once. Sample time point: patch test 1, 2 weeks after DPC sensitization. The sample's treatment: therapeutic diphenylcyclopropenone sensitization with weekly scalp DPC. Sample: whole blood, taken in connection with sensitization to the hapten diphenylcyclopropenone (DPC). The origin of the receptors is a woman in her fifties or sixties with alopecia areata. Some clones in this sample may be carry-over from other donors' samples.

The V call is TRBV7-8, the J call TRBJ2-5, with 9 bases identical to TRBD2. V lost 5 bases to trimming and J lost 3 bases; unmatched junction nucleotides: 10. The germline gives CDR1 SGHVS, CDR2 FQNEAQ. The CDR3 contains 16 residues. This CDR3 is CASSPGARGGEETQYF. CDR3 bases: TGTGCCAGCAGCCCAGGGGCGCGGGGGGGCGAAGAGACCCAGTACTTC.

This clonotype was observed at least ten times. CDR3 sequence reads: CASRMTGNTEAFF. The CDR3 bases are TGTGCCAGCAGGATGACGGGGAACACTGAAGCTTTCTTT. The chain employs TRBV6-2 or TRBV6-3 and TRBJ1-1; no definite D call. Trimming stripped 6 bases from V and 1 base from J, with 9 bases between. This CDR3 has 13 amino acids. The germline gives CDR1 MNHEY, CDR2 SVGEGT.

This clonotype was observed many times. The chain employs TRBV20-1 and TRBJ1-1; TRBD1 matches 7 bases. V shed 3 bases, J shed 7 bases, and the junction held 8 bases outside the gene matches. The germline V gene has CDR1 DFQATT and CDR2 SNEGSKA (reference sequence). The CDR3 length is 13 residues. CDR3 sequence: CSASKDRLGEAFF. For the CDR3, the DNA is TGCAGTGCTAGTAAGGACAGGTTAGGTGAAGCTTTCTTT.

This clonotype was detected ten times or more. The CDR3 nucleotides are TGTGCCAGCAGGATGCGACTAGCCAGGACGAACACCGGGGAGCTGTTTTTT. This sequence encodes CASRMRLARTNTGELFF. This chain connects TRBV28 to TRBJ2-2, with 7 bases fitting TRBD2. This CDR3 has 17 amino acids. V lost 6 bases to trimming and J lost 0 bases; unmatched junction nucleotides: 10. Germline V gene sequence: CDR1 MDHEN, CDR2 SYDVKM.

This clonotype was counted ten times or more. The genes are TRBV6-1 and TRBJ2-5; D unclear. CDR1 is MNHNS, CDR2 SASEGT, per germline. CDR3 length: 15 amino acids. The V gene lost 2 bases and the J gene lost 5 bases, with 15 bases spanning the gap. CDR3 loop: CASSESPGHGETQYF. The CDR3 nucleotides read TGTGCCAGCAGTGAATCTCCCGGGCACGGGGAGACCCAGTACTTC.

This clonotype was seen ten or more times. This chain uses TRBV20-1 with TRBJ1-2, with 9 bases fitting TRBD1. J lost 7 bases, V lost 3 bases, and 6 bases had no gene match. Germline V gives CDR1 DFQATT, CDR2 SNEGSKA (reference sequence). The CDR3 runs to 13 residues. CDR3 DNA: TGCAGTGCTAGGGGACAGGGAGCGGTTGGCTACACCTTC. This translates into CSARGQGAVGYTF.

This clonotype was seen at least ten times. The genes are TRBV9 and TRBJ1-3; maybe TRBD1 (6 bases). The CDR3 length is 15 residues. The ends were cut back, 5 bases at V and 2 bases at J, with 14 bases in the middle. Looked up from germline, CDR1 is SGDLS and CDR2 is YYNGEE. The CDR3 DNA sequence: TGTGCCAGCAGTTGGGGGCAGGAGGCTGGAAACACCATATATTTT. It codes for CASSWGQEAGNTIYF.